The clone carrying this T cell receptor (beta chain) was counted between two and nine times. Its antigen is unknown. The entry originates in a study of cytomegalovirus exposure and HLA in healthy donors. Germline trimming cut 3 bases from V and 0 bases from J; bases unmatched to any gene: 1. Looked up from germline, CDR1 is SGHRS and CDR2 is YFSETQ. CDR3 length: 14 residues. Findings and limits, study-wide: Later analysis associated a missense DCLRE1C variant with TCR beta V- and J-gene trimming.

The PCR was carried out with 60 Vbeta primers and 13 Jbeta primers. Sequenced by immunoSEQ multiplex PCR; TCRdb stores in-frame clones only, minus some. The data contain about 110,000 clones, approximately 85% of them singletons. This receptor was taken from a man over 45 in good health and CMV-seronegative. The sequencing sample was made of PBMCs. The gene calls are TRBV5-1 and TRBJ1-1; 8 positions agree with TRBD1. The CDR3: CASSSQGVNTEAFF. CDR3 nucleotides: TGCGCCAGCAGCTCACAGGGGGTGAACACTGAAGCTTTCTTT.